These T cell receptor beta chains were read from a single sample in a study of shared clonotypes between healthy human individuals. Profiling relied on immunoSEQ multiplex PCR, and the TCRdb table lists in-frame clones only, not all of them. The sample includes 1,500,000 or so clones, about 98.5% seen only once; the top ten take roughly 0.35%. The sequenced sample was naive CD4+ T cells sorted from blood. The receptor set was obtained from a man aged 25-45 years in good health. Each CDR3 is given with its conserved first and last residue. D genes are given only for firm matches. Expanded clones get a size class; other rows say once, few or many, or leave the size out.

V	J	D	size	CDR3	DNA
TRBV6-1	TRBJ2-7	NA	once	CASSVGLRSYEQYF	TGTGCCAGCTCCGTAGGGCTACGGTCCTACGAGCAGTACTTC
TRBV19	TRBJ2-5	TRBD1	NA	CASSKDRVETQYF	TGTGCCAGTAGCAAGGACAGGGTTGAGACCCAGTACTTC
TRBV7-2	TRBJ2-5	TRBD2	NA	CASSLMLAGAGIGETQYF	TGTGCCAGCAGCTTAATGTTAGCGGGAGCGGGAATCGGAGAGACCCAGTACTTC
TRBV7-6	TRBJ2-2	NA	once	CASKRDTGELFF	TGTGCCAGCAAAAGGGACACCGGGGAGCTGTTTTTT
TRBV18	TRBJ2-3	TRBD1	NA	CASSRDRRRGASTDTQYF	TGTGCCAGCTCTCGGGACAGGAGACGAGGAGCTTCCACAGATACGCAGTATTTT
TRBV6-5	TRBJ2-2	NA	NA	CASSAGTGELFF	TGTGCCAGCAGCGCTGGTACCGGGGAGCTGTTTTTT
TRBV6-1	TRBJ2-5	TRBD1	NA	CASKPGTGGMGTQYF	TGTGCCAGCAAACCCGGGACAGGGGGAATGGGGACCCAGTACTTC
TRBV27	TRBJ1-5	NA	NA	CASSYFGDQPQHF	TGTGCCAGCAGTTACTTCGGGGATCAGCCCCAGCATTTT
TRBV7-9	TRBJ2-1	TRBD2	NA	CASSLGSLAGVGGEQFF	TGTGCCAGCAGCTTAGGTAGCCTAGCGGGAGTAGGGGGTGAGCAGTTCTTC
TRBV28	TRBJ2-2	TRBD2	NA	CASTSAGEATGELFF	TGTGCCAGCACGTCCGCGGGAGAGGCCACCGGGGAGCTGTTTTTT
TRBV27	TRBJ2-1	TRBD2	NA	CASSPGTSGGWSYNEQFF	TGTGCCAGCAGTCCGGGGACTAGCGGGGGGTGGTCCTACAATGAGCAGTTCTTC
TRBV2	TRBJ1-4	NA	NA	CASSVQGNEKLFF	TGTGCCAGCAGTGTACAGGGCAATGAAAAACTGTTTTTT
TRBV5-1	TRBJ2-2	NA	NA	CASSLAANTGELFF	TGCGCCAGCAGCTTGGCTGCGAACACCGGGGAGCTGTTTTTT
TRBV5-1	TRBJ2-7	NA	NA	CASSFDQYEQYF	TGCGCCAGCAGCTTCGACCAATACGAGCAGTACTTC
TRBV9	TRBJ2-1	NA	NA	CASSGFSGVDEQFF	TGTGCCAGCAGCGGGTTTAGCGGTGTAGATGAGCAGTTCTTC
TRBV7-8	TRBJ2-3	TRBD2	NA	CASSYRRTSGSTDTQYF	TGTGCCAGCAGCTACCGGAGGACTAGCGGGTCAACAGATACGCAGTATTTT
TRBV27	TRBJ2-2	TRBD1	NA	CATMMGQRSGELFF	TGTGCCACCATGATGGGACAGAGGTCCGGGGAGCTGTTTTTT
TRBV7-6	TRBJ2-1	TRBD2	NA	CASSLSRLAFYNEQFF	TGTGCCAGCAGCTTATCTCGACTAGCTTTCTACAATGAGCAGTTCTTC
TRBV28	TRBJ2-1	TRBD1	NA	CASSLPGQGAYEQFF	TGTGCCAGCAGTTTACCCGGACAGGGGGCCTATGAGCAGTTCTTC
TRBV6-6	TRBJ2-1	NA	NA	CASSYVGLPPYNEQFF	TGTGCCAGCAGTTACGTCGGTCTACCTCCCTACAATGAGCAGTTCTTC
TRBV5-6	TRBJ1-4	NA	NA	CASSPKYGRATNEKLFF	TGTGCCAGCAGCCCTAAGTATGGGAGAGCAACTAATGAAAAACTGTTTTTT
TRBV2	TRBJ1-5	NA	NA	CASSEGVRPQHF	TGTGCCAGCAGTGAAGGGGTGAGGCCCCAGCATTTT
TRBV25-1	TRBJ1-1	NA	NA	CASSESWGQGMNTEAFF	TGTGCCAGCAGTGAATCTTGGGGGCAGGGAATGAACACTGAAGCTTTCTTT
TRBV19	TRBJ2-2	TRBD2	NA	CASLAGRSGELFF	TGTGCCAGCCTCGCCGGGAGGTCCGGGGAGCTGTTTTTT
TRBV7-2	TRBJ2-7	NA	NA	CASSLAGQLYEQYF	TGTGCCAGCAGCTTAGCTGGACAGCTCTACGAGCAGTACTTC
TRBV7-2	TRBJ2-1	TRBD2	NA	CASSFAGTSGRALNEQFF	TGTGCCAGCAGCTTCGCCGGGACTAGCGGGAGGGCCCTTAATGAGCAGTTCTTC
TRBV7-9	TRBJ2-2	NA	NA	CASSRETGELFF	TGTGCCAGCAGTCGAGAAACCGGGGAGCTGTTTTTT
TRBV5-4	TRBJ2-7	TRBD1	NA	CASSSRDSTYEQYF	TGTGCCAGCAGCTCCCGGGACAGCACCTACGAGCAGTACTTC
TRBV7-9	TRBJ2-7	NA	once	CASSLGASYEQYF	TGTGCCAGCAGCTTAGGCGCGTCCTACGAGCAGTACTTC
TRBV9	TRBJ2-1	NA	NA	CASSVSPYNEQFF	TGTGCCAGCAGCGTAAGTCCCTACAATGAGCAGTTCTTC
TRBV19	TRBJ2-3	TRBD1	NA	CASSIHRTGSTDTQYF	TGTGCCAGTAGTATTCACCGGACAGGGTCCACAGATACGCAGTATTTT
TRBV2	TRBJ2-7	NA	NA	CASSPRQAYYEQYF	TGTGCCAGCAGTCCACGTCAAGCCTACTACGAGCAGTACTTC
TRBV4-1	TRBJ2-7	NA	NA	CASSRGRAYEQYF	TGCGCCAGCAGCCGAGGACGAGCCTACGAGCAGTACTTC
TRBV29-1	TRBJ2-5	TRBD2	NA	CSVDSTSVETQYF	TGCAGCGTTGATAGCACTAGCGTGGAGACCCAGTACTTC
TRBV21-1	TRBJ2-5	NA	NA	CASTNYREGQETQYF	TGTGCCAGCACCAACTACCGGGAGGGACAAGAGACCCAGTACTTC
TRBV7-8	TRBJ2-5	NA	NA	CASSLSDVNQETQYF	TGTGCCAGCAGCTTATCGGACGTGAACCAAGAGACCCAGTACTTC
TRBV6-1	TRBJ2-7	TRBD2	NA	CASSERTSGTYEQYF	TGTGCCAGCAGTGAACGGACTAGCGGGACCTACGAGCAGTACTTC
TRBV28	TRBJ2-1	TRBD2	NA	CASNVAGGYGEQFF	TGTGCCAGCAATGTAGCGGGAGGGTACGGTGAGCAGTTCTTC
TRBV9	TRBJ2-1	TRBD1	NA	CASSVEIEGALNNEQFF	TGTGCCAGCAGCGTAGAGATCGAGGGGGCGTTGAACAATGAGCAGTTCTTC
TRBV7-3	TRBJ1-1	TRBD1	NA	CASSLRQGTEAFF	TGTGCCAGCAGCTTAAGACAGGGGACTGAAGCTTTCTTT
TRBV11-2	TRBJ2-3	TRBD2	NA	CASSQGGRATVTQYF	TGTGCCAGCAGCCAGGGCGGGAGGGCAACAGTAACGCAGTATTTT
TRBV18	TRBJ2-1	TRBD2	NA	CASSQTGTRGYNEQFF	TGTGCCAGCTCACAAACCGGGACTAGAGGGTACAATGAGCAGTTCTTC
TRBV6-5	TRBJ2-2	NA	NA	CASSPLGRVSGELFF	TGTGCCAGCAGTCCGCTCGGTCGGGTCTCCGGGGAGCTGTTTTTT
TRBV7-9	TRBJ2-1	TRBD1	NA	CASSLGVRGPNEQFF	TGTGCCAGCAGCTTAGGTGTCAGGGGGCCCAATGAGCAGTTCTTC